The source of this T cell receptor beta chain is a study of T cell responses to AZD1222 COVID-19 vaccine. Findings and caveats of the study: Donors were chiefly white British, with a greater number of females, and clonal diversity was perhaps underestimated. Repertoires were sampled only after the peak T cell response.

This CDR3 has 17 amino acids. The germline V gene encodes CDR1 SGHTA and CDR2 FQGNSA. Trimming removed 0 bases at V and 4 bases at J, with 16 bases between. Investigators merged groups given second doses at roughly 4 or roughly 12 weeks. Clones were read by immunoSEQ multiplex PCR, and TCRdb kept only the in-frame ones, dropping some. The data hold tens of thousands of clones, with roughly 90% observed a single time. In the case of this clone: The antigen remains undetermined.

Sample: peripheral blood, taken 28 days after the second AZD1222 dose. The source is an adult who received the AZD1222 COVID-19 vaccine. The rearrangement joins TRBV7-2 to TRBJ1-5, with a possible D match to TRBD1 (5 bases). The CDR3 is CASSLAETARPNQPQHF. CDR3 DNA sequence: TGTGCCAGCAGCTTAGCGGAGACAGCGAGACCGAATCAGCCCCAGCATTTT.